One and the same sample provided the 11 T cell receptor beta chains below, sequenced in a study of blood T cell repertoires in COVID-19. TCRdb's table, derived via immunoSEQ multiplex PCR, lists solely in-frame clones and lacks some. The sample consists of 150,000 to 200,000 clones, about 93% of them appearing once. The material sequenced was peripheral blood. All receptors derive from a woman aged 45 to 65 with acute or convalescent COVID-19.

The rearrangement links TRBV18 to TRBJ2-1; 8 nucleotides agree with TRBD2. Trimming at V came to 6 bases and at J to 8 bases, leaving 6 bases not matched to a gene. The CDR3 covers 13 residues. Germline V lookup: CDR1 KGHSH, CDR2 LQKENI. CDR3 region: CASSTGGEDEQFF. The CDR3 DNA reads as TGTGCCAGCTCTACCGGGGGGGAAGATGAGCAGTTCTTC. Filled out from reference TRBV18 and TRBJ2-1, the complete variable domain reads NAGVMQNPRHLVRRRGQEARLRCSPMKGHSHVYWYRQLPEEGLKFMVYLQKENIIDESGMPKERFSAEFPKEGPSILRIQQVVRGDSAAYFCASSTGGEDEQFFGPGTRLTVL.

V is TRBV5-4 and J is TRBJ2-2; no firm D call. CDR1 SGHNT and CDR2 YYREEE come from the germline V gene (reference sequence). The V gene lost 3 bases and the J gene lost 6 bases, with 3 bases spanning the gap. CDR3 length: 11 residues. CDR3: CASSSSGELFF. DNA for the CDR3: TGTGCCAGCAGCTCCTCCGGGGAGCTGTTTTTT.

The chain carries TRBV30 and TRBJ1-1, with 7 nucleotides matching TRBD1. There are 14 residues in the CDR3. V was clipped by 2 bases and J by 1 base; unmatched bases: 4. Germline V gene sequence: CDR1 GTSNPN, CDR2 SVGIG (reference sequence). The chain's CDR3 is CAWSNNRGNTEAFF. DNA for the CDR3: TGTGCCTGGAGTAACAACAGGGGGAACACTGAAGCTTTCTTT.

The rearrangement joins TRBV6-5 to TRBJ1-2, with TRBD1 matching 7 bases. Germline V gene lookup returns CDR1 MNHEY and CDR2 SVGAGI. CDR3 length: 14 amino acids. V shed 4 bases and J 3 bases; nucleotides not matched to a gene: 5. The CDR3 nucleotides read TGTGCCAGCAGTTCTAGGGGGCCCCACTATGGCTACACCTTC. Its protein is CASSSRGPHYGYTF.

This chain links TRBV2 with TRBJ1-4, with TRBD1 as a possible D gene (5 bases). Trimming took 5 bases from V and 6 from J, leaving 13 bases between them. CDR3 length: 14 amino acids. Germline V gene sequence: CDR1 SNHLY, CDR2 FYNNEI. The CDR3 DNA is TGTGCCAGCAGTTACAAAAGGGGCTATGAAAAACTGTTTTTT. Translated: CASSYKRGYEKLFF.

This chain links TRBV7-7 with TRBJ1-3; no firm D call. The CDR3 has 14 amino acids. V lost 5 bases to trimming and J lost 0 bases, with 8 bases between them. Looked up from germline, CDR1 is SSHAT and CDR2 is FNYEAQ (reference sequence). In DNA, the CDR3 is TGTGCCAGCAGCCCCACAGCCTCTGGAAACACCATATATTTT. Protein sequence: CASSPTASGNTIYF.

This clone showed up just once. In nucleotides, the CDR3 is TGTGCCAGCAGTGAAGCCTACCCTGACAGGCTTTATCAGCCCCAGCATTTT. Encoded protein: CASSEAYPDRLYQPQHF. The rearrangement links TRBV6-1 to TRBJ1-5; D perhaps matches TRBD1 (6 bases). The germline gives CDR1 MNHNS, CDR2 SASEGT. V dropped 0 bases and J dropped 5 bases, with 17 bases sitting between them. The CDR3 is 17 amino acids.

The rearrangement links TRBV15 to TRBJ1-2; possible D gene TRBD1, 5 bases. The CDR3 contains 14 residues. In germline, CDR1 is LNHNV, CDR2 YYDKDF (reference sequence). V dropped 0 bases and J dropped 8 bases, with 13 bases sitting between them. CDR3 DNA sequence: TGTGCCACCAGCAGAGATCAGCCAGGGCAGGGCTACACCTTC. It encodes CATSRDQPGQGYTF.

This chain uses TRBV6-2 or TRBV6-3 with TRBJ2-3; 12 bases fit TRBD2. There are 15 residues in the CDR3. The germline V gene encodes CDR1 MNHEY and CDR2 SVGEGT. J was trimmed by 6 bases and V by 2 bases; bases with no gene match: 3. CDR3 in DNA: TGTGCCAGCAGTTACCTAGCGGGAGGGATGGATACGCAGTATTTT. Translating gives CASSYLAGGMDTQYF.

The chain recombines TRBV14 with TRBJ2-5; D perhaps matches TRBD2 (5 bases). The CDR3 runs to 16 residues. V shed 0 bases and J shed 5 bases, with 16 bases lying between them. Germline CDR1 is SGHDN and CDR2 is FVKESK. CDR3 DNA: TGTGCCAGCAGCCAAGATCAATGGGCTAGCAGGGAGACCCAGTACTTC. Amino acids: CASSQDQWASRETQYF.

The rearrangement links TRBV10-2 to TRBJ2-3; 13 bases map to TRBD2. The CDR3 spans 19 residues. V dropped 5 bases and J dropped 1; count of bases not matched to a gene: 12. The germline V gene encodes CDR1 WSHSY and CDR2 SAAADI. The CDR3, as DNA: TGCGCCAGCAGTCAACTTCCGGGACTAGCGGGGATTCGCACAGATACGCAGTATTTT. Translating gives CASSQLPGLAGIRTDTQYF.